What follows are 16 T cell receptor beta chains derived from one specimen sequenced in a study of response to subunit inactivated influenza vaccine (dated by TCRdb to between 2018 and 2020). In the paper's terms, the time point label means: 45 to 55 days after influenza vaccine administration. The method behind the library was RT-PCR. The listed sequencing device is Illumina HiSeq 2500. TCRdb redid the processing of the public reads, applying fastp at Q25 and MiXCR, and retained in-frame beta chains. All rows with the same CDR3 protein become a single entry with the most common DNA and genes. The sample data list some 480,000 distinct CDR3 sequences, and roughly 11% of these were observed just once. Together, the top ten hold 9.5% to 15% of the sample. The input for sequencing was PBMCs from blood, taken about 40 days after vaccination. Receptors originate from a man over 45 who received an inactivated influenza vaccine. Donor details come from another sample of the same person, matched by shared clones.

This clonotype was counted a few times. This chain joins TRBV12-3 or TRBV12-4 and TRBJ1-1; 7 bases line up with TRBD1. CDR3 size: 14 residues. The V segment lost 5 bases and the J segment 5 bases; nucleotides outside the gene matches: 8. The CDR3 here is CASSPLTGVTEAFF. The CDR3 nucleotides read TGTGCCAGCAGTCCCCTAACAGGGGTAACTGAAGCTTTCTTT.

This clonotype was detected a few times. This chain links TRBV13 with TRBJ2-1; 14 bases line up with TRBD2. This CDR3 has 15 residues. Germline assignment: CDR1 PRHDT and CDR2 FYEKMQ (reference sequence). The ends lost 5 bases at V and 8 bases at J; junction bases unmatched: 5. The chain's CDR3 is CASSPTSGGVDEQFF. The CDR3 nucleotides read TGTGCCAGCAGCCCGACTAGCGGGGGGGTGGATGAGCAGTTCTTC.

In DNA form, the CDR3 reads TGTGCCAGCAGCCTGAGGGGGGTCGGGTCGGATACGCAGTATTTT. As protein: CASSLRGVGSDTQYF. V gene TRBV6-1 combines with J gene TRBJ2-3, with D possibly being TRBD1 or TRBD2 (6 bases each). The germline V and J ends were trimmed by 6 bases and 6 bases, with 19 bases remaining between them. CDR3 length: 15 residues. Germline values: CDR1 MNHNS, CDR2 SASEGT.

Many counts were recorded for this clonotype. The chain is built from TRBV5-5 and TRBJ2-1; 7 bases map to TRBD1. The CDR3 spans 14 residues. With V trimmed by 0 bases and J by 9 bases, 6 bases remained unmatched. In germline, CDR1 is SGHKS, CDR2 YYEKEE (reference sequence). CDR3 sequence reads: CASSLGGGVGEQFF. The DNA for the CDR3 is TGTGCCAGCAGCTTGGGAGGGGGCGTTGGTGAGCAGTTCTTC.

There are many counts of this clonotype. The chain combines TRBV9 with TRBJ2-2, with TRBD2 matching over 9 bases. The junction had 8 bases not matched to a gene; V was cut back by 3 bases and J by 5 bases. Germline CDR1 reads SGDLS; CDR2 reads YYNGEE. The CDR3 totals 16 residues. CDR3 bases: TGTGCCAGCAGCGCTCTACTAGCGGGCGGAACCGGGGAGCTGTTTTTT. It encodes CASSALLAGGTGELFF.

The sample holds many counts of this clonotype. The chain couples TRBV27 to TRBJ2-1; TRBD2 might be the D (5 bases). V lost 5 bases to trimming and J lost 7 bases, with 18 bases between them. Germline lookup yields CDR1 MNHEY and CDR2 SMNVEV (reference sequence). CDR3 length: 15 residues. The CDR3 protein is CASSPGLDRRNEQFF. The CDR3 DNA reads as TGTGCCAGCAGTCCCGGACTTGATCGAAGGAATGAGCAGTTCTTC.

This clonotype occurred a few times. CDR3 residues: CASSLAQRTYEQYF. The CDR3 bases are TGCGCCAGCAGCTTGGCCCAACGCACCTACGAGCAGTACTTC. The chain joins TRBV5-1 to TRBJ2-7; D is unresolved. The V and J ends lost 0 bases and 2 bases respectively, with 9 bases between them. The V gene's germline CDR1 is SGHRS and CDR2 YFSETQ. The CDR3 consists of 14 residues.

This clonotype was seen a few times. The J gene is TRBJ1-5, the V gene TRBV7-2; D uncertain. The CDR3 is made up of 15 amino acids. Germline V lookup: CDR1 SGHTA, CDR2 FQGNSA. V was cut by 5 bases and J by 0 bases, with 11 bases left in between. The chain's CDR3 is CASSPQYYSNQPQHF. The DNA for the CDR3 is TGTGCCAGCAGCCCGCAGTATTATAGCAATCAGCCCCAGCATTTT.

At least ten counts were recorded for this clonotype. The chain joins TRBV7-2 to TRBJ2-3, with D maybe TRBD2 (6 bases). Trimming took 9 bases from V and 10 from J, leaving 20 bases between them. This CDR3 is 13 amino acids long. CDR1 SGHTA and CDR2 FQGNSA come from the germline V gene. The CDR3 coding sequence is TGTGCCAGTTACAGAACAACGGGAGCCCCGCAGTATTTT. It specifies CASYRTTGAPQYF.

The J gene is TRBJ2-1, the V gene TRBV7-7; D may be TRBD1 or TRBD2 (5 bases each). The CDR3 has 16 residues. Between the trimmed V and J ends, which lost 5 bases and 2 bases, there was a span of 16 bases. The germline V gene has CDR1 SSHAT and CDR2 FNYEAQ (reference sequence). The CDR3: CASSPRVRGPYNEQFF. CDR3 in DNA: TGTGCCAGCAGCCCCCGGGTGAGGGGACCCTACAATGAGCAGTTCTTC.

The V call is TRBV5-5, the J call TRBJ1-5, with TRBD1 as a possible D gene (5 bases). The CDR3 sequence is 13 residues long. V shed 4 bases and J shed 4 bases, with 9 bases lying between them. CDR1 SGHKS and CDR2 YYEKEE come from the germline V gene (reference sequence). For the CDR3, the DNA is TGTGCCAGCAGCCCGACAGCAAATCAGCCCCAGCATTTT. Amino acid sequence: CASSPTANQPQHF.

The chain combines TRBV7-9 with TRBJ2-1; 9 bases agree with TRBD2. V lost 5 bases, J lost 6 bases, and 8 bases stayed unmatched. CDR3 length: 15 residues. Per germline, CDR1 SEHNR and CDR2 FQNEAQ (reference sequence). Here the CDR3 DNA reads TGTGCCAGCAGCATTCCTAGCGGGGTCGGCAATGAGCAGTTCTTC. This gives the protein CASSIPSGVGNEQFF.

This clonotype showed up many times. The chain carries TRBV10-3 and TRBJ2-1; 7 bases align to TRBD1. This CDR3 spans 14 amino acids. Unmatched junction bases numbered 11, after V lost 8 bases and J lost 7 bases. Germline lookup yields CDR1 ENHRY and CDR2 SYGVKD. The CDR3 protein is CAIGGQARGNEQFF. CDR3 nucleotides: TGTGCCATCGGCGGACAGGCCCGTGGGAATGAGCAGTTCTTC.

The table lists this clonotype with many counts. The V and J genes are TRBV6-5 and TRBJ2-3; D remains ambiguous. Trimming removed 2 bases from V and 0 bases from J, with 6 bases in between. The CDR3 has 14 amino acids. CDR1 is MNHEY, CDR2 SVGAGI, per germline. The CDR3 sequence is CASSYRASTDTQYF. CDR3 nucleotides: TGTGCCAGCAGTTACAGGGCTAGCACAGATACGCAGTATTTT.

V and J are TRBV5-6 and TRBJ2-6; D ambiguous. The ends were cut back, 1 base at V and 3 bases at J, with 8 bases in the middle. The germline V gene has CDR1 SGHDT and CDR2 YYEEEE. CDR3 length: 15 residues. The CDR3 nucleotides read TGTGCCAGCAGCTTGAAAGGCGGTGGGGCCAACGTCCTGACTTTC. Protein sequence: CASSLKGGGANVLTF.

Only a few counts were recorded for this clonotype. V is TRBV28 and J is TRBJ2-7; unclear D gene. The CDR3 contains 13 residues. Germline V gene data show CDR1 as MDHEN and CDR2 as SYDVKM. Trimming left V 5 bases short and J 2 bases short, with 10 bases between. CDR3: CASSRPGPYEQYF. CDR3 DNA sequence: TGTGCCAGCAGTCGACCCGGGCCCTACGAGCAGTACTTC.